These 11 T cell receptor beta chains were sequenced from one sample in a study of T cells in Graves' hyperthyroidism and ophthalmopathy. From RNA transcripts, TCR beta CDR3 regions were amplified. HTBI primers were the set used in a first-round RT-PCR of the TCR CDR3. TCRdb re-called the multiplex PCR reads through MiXCR, storing one row per CDR3 protein. The table shows 450,000 to 600,000 distinct CDR3 sequences, with just under 20% occurring only once. The sample consisted of blood. Every receptor here comes from a man in his forties or fifties with Graves' ophthalmopathy.

This clonotype was recorded a few times. This chain joins TRBV12-3 or TRBV12-4 and TRBJ1-1; no clear D gene. The CDR3 has 15 residues. The V end was cut by 3 bases, the J end by 0 bases, with 11 bases between. Written as DNA, the CDR3 is TGTGCCAGCAGTTTGACGCCGCGAATGAACACTGAAGCTTTCTTT. The encoded protein is CASSLTPRMNTEAFF.

Regarding this clonotype: This could be a read error, since a much larger clone is one nucleotide away. The V and J genes are TRBV12-3 or TRBV12-4 and TRBJ2-2; 11 nucleotides match TRBD1. Unmatched junction bases numbered 4, after V lost 5 bases and J lost 5 bases. This CDR3 has 15 amino acids. The CDR3 sequence: CASSRGQGVTGELFF. The CDR3 DNA reads TGTGCCAGCAGTCGGGGACAGGGGGTGACCGGGGAGCTGTTTTTT.

The V gene is TRBV27, the J gene TRBJ2-1; TRBD2 agrees at 10 bases. V lost 5 bases to trimming and J lost 9 bases; unmatched junction nucleotides: 22. Germline CDR1 is MNHEY and CDR2 is SMNVEV (reference sequence). This CDR3 spans 19 amino acids. Written as DNA, the CDR3 is TGTGCCAGCAGTCAAGGACTAGCGGAGCGACTAATACCTATGAGTGAGCAGTTCTTC. The encoded protein is CASSQGLAERLIPMSEQFF.

The V gene is TRBV11-2, the J gene TRBJ2-7; D call uncertain. The CDR3 runs to 14 residues. The ends were cut back, 8 bases at V and 3 bases at J, with 17 bases in the middle. From germline, CDR1 is SGHAT and CDR2 FQNNGV. This chain's CDR3 is CASRPLVGYYEQYF. CDR3 DNA: TGTGCCAGCCGACCGCTCGTGGGGTACTACGAGCAGTACTTC.

On this clonotype: A much larger clone is a single base away; this may be a read error. As the CDR3 is not closed by the conserved phenylalanine or tryptophan, this likely results from a read error. This chain joins TRBV30 and TRBJ2-7; no reliable D call. Germline CDR1 reads GTSNPN; CDR2 reads SVGIG (reference sequence). CDR3 size: 13 residues. V was trimmed by 2 bases and J by 3 bases, leaving 11 bases between them. The CDR3 bases are TGTGCCTGGAGTCGGGCCAGCCTCTACGAGCAGTACCTC. Translated: CAWSRASLYEQYL.

The chain carries TRBV19 and TRBJ2-7; a weak D match, TRBD2 (6 bases). CDR1 and CDR2 from the germline V gene are LNHDA and SQIVND (reference sequence). The CDR3 totals 14 residues. V lost 3 bases, J lost 0 bases, and 9 bases lay in between. Here the CDR3 reads CASSITGASYEQYF. The CDR3 nucleotides are TGTGCCAGTAGTATCACGGGAGCCTCCTACGAGCAGTACTTC.

The genes are TRBV6-2 or TRBV6-3 and TRBJ1-5, with D maybe TRBD1 (6 bases). Looked up from germline, CDR1 is MNHEY and CDR2 is SVGEGT. V was cut by 7 bases and J by 9 bases, with 13 bases left in between. The CDR3 sequence is 12 residues long. The CDR3 DNA is TGTGCCAGCACGATACGAGGGGGGCCCCAGCATTTT. Translated: CASTIRGGPQHF.

With respect to this clonotype: The junction departs from the called germline gene at one end, perhaps through a read error. The chain employs TRBV20-1 and TRBJ2-7; TRBD2 might be the D (6 bases). The CDR3 totals 14 residues. From germline, CDR1 is DFQATT and CDR2 SNEGSKA (reference sequence). CDR3 residues: CGALGLENAYEQYF. In nucleotides, the CDR3 is TGCGGTGCTTTGGGACTGGAAAATGCCTACGAGCAGTACTTC.

The chain carries TRBV19 and TRBJ1-1, with D unresolved. Germline CDR1 is LNHDA and CDR2 is SQIVND (reference sequence). This CDR3 is built from 13 residues. Trimming removed 4 bases at V and 4 bases at J, with 10 bases between. CDR3 nucleotide sequence: TGTGCCAGTAGTAATTCGGGGATCACTGAAGCTTTCTTT. Translation gives CASSNSGITEAFF.

CDR3 loop: CSVDDRTTEAFF. DNA of the CDR3: TGCAGCGTGGATGACAGGACCACTGAAGCTTTCTTT. The chain combines TRBV29-1 with TRBJ1-1; D might be TRBD1 (6 bases). The germline CDR1 and CDR2 sequences are SQVTM and ANQGSEA. Trimming removed 6 bases at V and 4 bases at J, with 12 bases between. The CDR3 runs to 12 residues.

This clonotype has just a few counts. J is TRBJ2-1 and V is TRBV18, with D possibly TRBD1 on 5 matching bases. The germline CDR1 and CDR2 sequences are KGHSH and LQKENI. This CDR3 has 14 residues. V gave up 4 bases and J gave up 10 bases, with 17 bases separating them. The CDR3: CASSHRGQGWEQFF. As DNA, the CDR3 is TGTGCCAGCTCACACCGCGGTCAGGGATGGGAGCAGTTCTTC.